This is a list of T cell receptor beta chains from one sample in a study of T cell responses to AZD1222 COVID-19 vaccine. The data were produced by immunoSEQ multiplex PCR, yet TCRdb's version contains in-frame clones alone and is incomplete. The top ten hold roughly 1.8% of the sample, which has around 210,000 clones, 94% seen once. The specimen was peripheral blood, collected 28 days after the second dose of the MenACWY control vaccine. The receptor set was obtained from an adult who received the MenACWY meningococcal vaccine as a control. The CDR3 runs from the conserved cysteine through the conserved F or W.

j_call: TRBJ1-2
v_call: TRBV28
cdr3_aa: CASTYRDRASGYTF

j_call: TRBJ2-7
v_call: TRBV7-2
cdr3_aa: CASSTGAETYEQYF

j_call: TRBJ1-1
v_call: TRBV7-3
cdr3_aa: CASSEQGWAEAFF

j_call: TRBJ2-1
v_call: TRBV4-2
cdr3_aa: CASSHMDVDNEQFF

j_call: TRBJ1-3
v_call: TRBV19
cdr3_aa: CASSKVVVTEGNTIYF

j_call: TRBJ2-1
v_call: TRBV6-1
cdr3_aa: CASSERGNYNEQFF

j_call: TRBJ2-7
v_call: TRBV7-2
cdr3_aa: CASSFLGTVRDEQYF

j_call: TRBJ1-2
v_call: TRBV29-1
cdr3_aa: CSVELTRGGNYGYTF

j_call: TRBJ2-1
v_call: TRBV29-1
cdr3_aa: CSVGSSGRELSSYNEQFF

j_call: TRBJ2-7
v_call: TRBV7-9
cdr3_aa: CASSLVGGFEQYF

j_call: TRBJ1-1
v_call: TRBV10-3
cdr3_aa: CAVSPGPEAFF

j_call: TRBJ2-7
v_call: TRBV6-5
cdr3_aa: CASSLASSYEQYF

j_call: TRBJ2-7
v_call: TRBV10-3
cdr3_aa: CAISDPPSYEQYF

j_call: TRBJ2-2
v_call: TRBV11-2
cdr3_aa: CASSPPRLTTGELFF

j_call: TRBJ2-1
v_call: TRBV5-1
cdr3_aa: CASSLDGENSYNEQFF

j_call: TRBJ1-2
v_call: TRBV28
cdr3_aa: CASSSTQGTYGYTF

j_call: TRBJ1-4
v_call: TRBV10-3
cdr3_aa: CAIRTSTNEKLFF

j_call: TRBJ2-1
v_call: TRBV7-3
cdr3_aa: CASSLMGTGLNEQFF

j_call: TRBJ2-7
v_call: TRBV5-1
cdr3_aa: CASSLEVSYEQYF

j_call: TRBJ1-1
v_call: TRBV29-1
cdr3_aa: CSAQDRGNTEAFF

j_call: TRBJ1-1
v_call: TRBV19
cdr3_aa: CASSLGTSGRTEAFF

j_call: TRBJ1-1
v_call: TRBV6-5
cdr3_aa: CASSYTKTGGDTEAFF

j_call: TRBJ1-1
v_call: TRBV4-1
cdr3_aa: CASSQDRSGMNTEAFF

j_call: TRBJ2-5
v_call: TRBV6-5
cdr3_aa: CASSRPGGSETQYF

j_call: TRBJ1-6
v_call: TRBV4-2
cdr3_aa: CASSQDRQTSPLHF

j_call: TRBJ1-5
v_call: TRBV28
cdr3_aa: CASSLWGGSNQPQHF

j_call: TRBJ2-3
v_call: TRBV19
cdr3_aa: CASSTGHRDTQYF

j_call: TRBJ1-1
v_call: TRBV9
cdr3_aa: CASSVEDGLAEAFF

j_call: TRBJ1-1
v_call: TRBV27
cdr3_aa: CASRYQHTATEAFF

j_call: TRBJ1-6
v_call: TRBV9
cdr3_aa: CASSIQGGSPLHF

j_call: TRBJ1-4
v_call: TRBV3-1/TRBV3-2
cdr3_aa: CASSRGQPNEKLFF